A single sample is the source of the 7 T cell receptor beta chains below, sequenced in a study of blood T cell repertoires in COVID-19. The repertoire was sequenced with immunoSEQ multiplex PCR; TCRdb's copy has only in-frame clones and lacks some. This repertoire shows 150,000 to 200,000 clones, about 86% found once; its top ten account for around 8.3%. The sequencing sample was made of peripheral blood. Every receptor here comes from a man aged 60-69 years with acute or convalescent COVID-19.

The chain has TRBV5-5 and TRBJ1-1, with D tentatively TRBD1 (6 bases). Germline V gives CDR1 SGHKS, CDR2 YYEKEE (reference sequence). The CDR3 runs 16 residues. The V and J ends lost 3 bases and 4 bases respectively, with 19 bases between them. The CDR3 DNA follows: TGTGCCAGCAGCTCTACACAGGGCTTAAGATTCACTGAAGCTTTCTTT. Translation: CASSSTQGLRFTEAFF.

The chain combines TRBV9 with TRBJ2-7; 7 bases agree with TRBD1. This CDR3 has 17 amino acids. Germline lookup yields CDR1 SGDLS and CDR2 YYNGEE. V dropped 4 bases and J dropped 0; count of bases not matched to a gene: 13. The CDR3 protein is CASSPTPDRANSYEQYF. The CDR3 DNA reads as TGTGCCAGCAGCCCGACGCCCGACAGGGCCAACTCCTACGAGCAGTACTTC.

Written as DNA, the CDR3 is TGTGCCAGCAGCCCCATTAGCGGAAAGAACAATGAGCAGTTCTTC. Its protein is CASSPISGKNNEQFF. V usage is TRBV5-5 and J usage is TRBJ2-1, with D possibly matching TRBD2 (6 bases). The CDR3 is 15 amino acids. Germline V gives CDR1 SGHKS, CDR2 YYEKEE (reference sequence). The V gene lost 4 bases and the J gene lost 5 bases, with 16 bases spanning the gap.

V usage is TRBV5-1 and J usage is TRBJ1-1; possibly TRBD1 for D (6 bases). V dropped 5 bases and J dropped 3 bases, with 14 bases sitting between them. The CDR3 sequence is 14 residues long. CDR1 and CDR2 from the germline V gene are SGHRS and YFSETQ. The CDR3 loop reads CASSRGGSDTEAFF. CDR3 bases: TGCGCCAGCAGTAGGGGGGGATCGGACACTGAAGCTTTCTTT.

V usage is TRBV3-1 (or the pseudogene TRBV3-2) and J usage is TRBJ2-7, with 8 bases fitting TRBD2. The germline CDR1 and CDR2 sequences are LGHDT and YNNKEL (reference sequence). V lost 4 bases, J lost 7 bases, and 6 bases stayed unmatched. The CDR3 has 13 residues. CDR3 DNA sequence: TGTGCCAGCAGCCTTTTAGCGGGAAGAGAGCAGTACTTC. Its translation: CASSLLAGREQYF.

The chain combines TRBV10-1 with TRBJ2-2; TRBD1 aligns across 11 bases. Germline V CDR1 and CDR2: WNHNN, SYGVQD (reference sequence). CDR3 length: 15 amino acids. J was trimmed by 6 bases and V by 6 bases; bases with no gene match: 6. The CDR3 region has the DNA TGCGCCAGCAGGGCCGGGACAGGGGGATCCGGGGAGCTGTTTTTT. Its protein is CASRAGTGGSGELFF.

This chain connects TRBV7-9 to TRBJ2-1; 11 bases are a match to TRBD2. Germline loops: CDR1 SEHNR, CDR2 FQNEAQ (reference sequence). The CDR3 covers 18 residues. The J segment lost 0 bases and the V segment lost 1 base, leaving 5 bases of the junction unmatched. The CDR3 region is CASSLGPSGRFSYNEQFF. CDR3 in DNA: TGTGCCAGCAGCTTAGGTCCTAGCGGGAGGTTCTCCTACAATGAGCAGTTCTTC.